This entry lists 19 T cell receptor beta chains sequenced from one sample in a study of spatial heterogeneity in lung cancer. TCRdb redid the calling of the 5' RACE reads with MiXCR, one entry per CDR3 protein. The sample lists about 95,000 distinct CDR3 sequences; roughly 8.7% were seen once. Regarding time point: sample taken at primary tumor resection. No cells were sorted before sequencing. The whole RNA sequenced was extracted from tumor, nontumor lung or frozen PBMC. The material was PBMCs, obtained at surgery. The receptors here all came from a male donor with early-stage non-small cell lung cancer.

The table lists this clonotype with a few counts. The chain has TRBV27 and TRBJ2-7; 9 positions match TRBD1. Germline V lookup: CDR1 MNHEY, CDR2 SMNVEV (reference sequence). This CDR3 comprises 14 residues. V shed 7 bases and J 1 base; nucleotides not matched to a gene: 5. The CDR3: CASMTGTGSYEQYF. The CDR3 bases are TGTGCCAGCATGACCGGGACAGGGTCCTACGAGCAGTACTTC.

This clonotype was observed a few times. The chain links TRBV6-4 to TRBJ2-3; D is uncertain. Trimming left V 2 bases short and J 0 bases short, with 6 bases between. CDR1 is MRHNA and CDR2 is SNTAGT in the germline V gene. The CDR3 runs to 14 residues. DNA of the CDR3: TGTGCCAGCAGTGACACTTACAGCACAGATACGCAGTATTTT. It yields the protein CASSDTYSTDTQYF.

This clonotype was picked up many times. The chain uses TRBV5-1 and TRBJ2-5; D is perhaps TRBD1 or TRBD2 (6 bases each). The germline V gene has CDR1 SGHRS and CDR2 YFSETQ. V gave up 1 base and J gave up 1 base, with 8 bases separating them. CDR3 length equals 14 residues. DNA of the CDR3: TGCGCCAGCAGCTTGTCGGGGGCCCAAGAGACCCAGTACTTC. It translates to CASSLSGAQETQYF.

This clonotype was recorded many times. The J gene is TRBJ2-1, the V gene TRBV7-3; D possibly uses TRBD1 or TRBD2 (5 bases each). Germline CDR1 SGHTA, CDR2 FQGTGA. The CDR3 sequence is 14 residues long. V lost 5 bases and J lost 3, with 11 bases in between. The CDR3 sequence: CASSPGRNYNEQFF. CDR3 DNA sequence: TGTGCCAGCAGCCCGGGACGGAACTACAATGAGCAGTTCTTC.

J is TRBJ2-3 and V is TRBV19; D is unresolved. The length of the CDR3 is 14 residues. Germline values: CDR1 LNHDA, CDR2 SQIVND (reference sequence). Deletions cut 2 bases from V and 12 bases from J, with 18 bases between. The CDR3 region is CASSIRTAPRYQYF. CDR3 DNA sequence: TGTGCCAGTAGTATAAGGACGGCCCCCAGATACCAGTATTTT.

V usage is TRBV7-2 and J usage is TRBJ1-1; the D gene is possibly TRBD1 (6 bases). Trimming cost V 2 bases and J 4 bases, with 8 bases left between them. This CDR3 has 13 amino acids. Germline lookup yields CDR1 SGHTA and CDR2 FQGNSA. CDR3: CASSLRQVTEAFF. The CDR3 DNA follows: TGTGCCAGCAGCTTAAGACAGGTCACTGAAGCTTTCTTT.

The chain carries TRBV12-3 or TRBV12-4 and TRBJ2-2; 14 nucleotides match TRBD2. CDR3 length: 15 residues. The V gene end was trimmed by 5 bases and the J gene end by 8 bases; junction bases not matched to a gene: 4. DNA for the CDR3: TGTGCCAGCAGTCCGGGACTAGCGGGAGCGGGGGAGCTGTTTTTT. It yields the protein CASSPGLAGAGELFF.

The rearrangement uses TRBV20-1 and TRBJ2-1, with D possibly TRBD2 on 5 matching bases. This CDR3 region has 14 residues. V lost 5 bases and J lost 1, with 12 bases in between. CDR1 and CDR2 (germline): DFQATT, SNEGSKA (reference sequence). CDR3 DNA: TGCAGTGCTTCCCGACGGAGGTCCTACAATGAGCAGTTCTTC. It encodes CSASRRRSYNEQFF.

The chain recombines TRBV2 with TRBJ2-1; a possible D gene is TRBD1 (6 bases). CDR3 length: 14 residues. Germline CDR1 is SNHLY and CDR2 is FYNNEI. Trimming shortened V by 4 bases and J by 1 base, and 8 bases separated the two germline ends. CDR3 loop: CASSAGQSYNEQFF. The CDR3 coding sequence is TGTGCCAGCAGTGCGGGACAATCCTACAATGAGCAGTTCTTC.

This clonotype has more than one count but fewer than ten. The V call is TRBV2, the J call TRBJ2-3; 9 bases map to TRBD2. Germline lookup yields CDR1 SNHLY and CDR2 FYNNEI. V shed 4 bases, J shed 2 bases, and the junction held 4 bases outside the gene matches. The CDR3 sequence is 15 residues long. The CDR3 spells CASSASSGVTDTQYF. The CDR3 coding sequence is TGTGCCAGCAGTGCATCTAGCGGGGTCACAGATACGCAGTATTTT.

The chain combines TRBV5-6 with TRBJ2-5; D is undetermined. V was pared by 4 bases and J by 4 bases, with 5 bases between. The CDR3 is made up of 11 amino acids. The V gene's germline CDR1 is SGHDT and CDR2 YYEEEE. The CDR3: CASSHIETQYF. For the CDR3, the DNA is TGTGCCAGCAGCCACATAGAGACCCAGTACTTC.

As to this clonotype: A much larger clone differs by one base, so this may be a read error. The rearrangement links TRBV3-1 to TRBJ2-2; weak D call: TRBD1 (6 bases). This CDR3 spans 15 amino acids. From germline, CDR1 is LGHDT and CDR2 YNNKEL (reference sequence). The CDR3 region is CASSQDNRVTGELSF. The CDR3, as DNA: TGTGCCAGCAGCCAAGATAACAGGGTGACCGGGGAGCTGTCTTTT.

The gene calls are TRBV5-1 and TRBJ2-1, with TRBD2 as a possible D gene (6 bases). The CDR3 runs to 15 residues. Trimming removed 0 bases from V and 9 bases from J, with 16 bases in between. In germline, CDR1 is SGHRS, CDR2 YFSETQ. The CDR3 reads CASSLVAALGGEQFF. The CDR3 DNA follows: TGCGCCAGCAGCTTGGTAGCGGCCCTTGGCGGTGAGCAGTTCTTC. Drawing the rest from reference TRBV5-1 and TRBJ2-1, the complete variable domain is KAGVTQTPRYLIKTRGQQVTLSCSPISGHRSVSWYQQTPGQGLQFLFEYFSETQRNKGNFPGRFSGRQFSNSRSEMNVSTLELGDSALYLCASSLVAALGGEQFFGPGTRLTVL.

This clonotype showed up just a few times. CDR3 sequence (DNA): TGTGCCAGCAGCCCAGCAGGCAGGGATGGGTACGAGCAGTACTTC. It codes for CASSPAGRDGYEQYF. The rearrangement uses TRBV28 and TRBJ2-7; weak D call: TRBD1 (5 bases). V shed 6 bases and J shed 4 bases, with 19 bases lying between them. Per germline, CDR1 MDHEN and CDR2 SYDVKM. The CDR3 spans 15 residues. The entire variable domain, with the rest obtained from reference TRBV28 and TRBJ2-7, is as follows: DVKVTQSSRYLVKRTGEKVFLECVQDMDHENMFWYRQDPGLGLRLIYFSYDVKMKEKGDIPEGYSVSREKKERFSLILESASTNQTSMYLCASSPAGRDGYEQYFGPGTRLTVT.

At least ten counts were recorded for this clonotype. The chain has TRBV20-1 and TRBJ2-5; no clear D. Germline assignment: CDR1 DFQATT and CDR2 SNEGSKA (reference sequence). V gave up 6 bases and J gave up 4 bases, with 15 bases separating them. The CDR3 spans 13 residues. CDR3 in amino acids: CSAEDQAPETQYF. For the CDR3, the DNA is TGCAGTGCCGAGGACCAAGCCCCAGAGACCCAGTACTTC.

This clonotype turned up a few times. This chain uses TRBV7-2 with TRBJ2-1; D is unresolved. V gave up 3 bases and J gave up 9 bases, with 12 bases separating them. Looked up from germline, CDR1 is SGHTA and CDR2 is FQGNSA. The length of the CDR3 is 13 residues. The chain's CDR3 is CASSLVSGSEQFF. The DNA of the CDR3 is TGTGCCAGCAGCTTGGTTTCAGGAAGTGAGCAGTTCTTC.

This chain connects TRBV5-1 to TRBJ2-5; 8 nucleotides align to TRBD1. The trim removed 4 bases at V and 7 bases at J, leaving 15 bases unmatched. Germline CDR1 reads SGHRS; CDR2 reads YFSETQ. CDR3 length: 16 amino acids. CDR3 amino acids: CASSDGQGKSRGTQYF. The CDR3, as DNA: TGCGCCAGCAGCGATGGACAGGGTAAATCCCGAGGGACCCAGTACTTC.

The chain employs TRBV18 and TRBJ2-5; no clear D gene. The length of the CDR3 is 14 residues. With 0 bases removed from V and 2 bases from J, the gap between germline ends came to 7 bases. Germline CDR1 reads KGHSH; CDR2 reads LQKENI. CDR3 sequence: CASSPPSQQETQYF. CDR3 in DNA: TGTGCCAGCTCACCACCGTCACAACAAGAGACCCAGTACTTC.

In its sample, this clonotype was seen many times. This chain links TRBV29-1 with TRBJ1-5, with D possibly TRBD1 on 5 matching bases. The CDR3 totals 13 residues. Trimming took off 7 bases at V and 2 bases at J, with 12 bases between the two ends. From germline, CDR1 is SQVTM and CDR2 ANQGSEA. CDR3 region: CSAAQGRNQPQHF. The CDR3 coding sequence is TGCAGCGCAGCCCAGGGACGCAATCAGCCCCAGCATTTT. Full variable domain (remainder filled in from reference TRBV29-1 and TRBJ1-5): SAVISQKPSRDICQRGTSLTIQCQVDSQVTMMFWYRQQPGQSLTLIATANQGSEATYESGFVIDKFPISRPNLTFSTLTVSNMSPEDSSIYLCSAAQGRNQPQHFGDGTRLSIL.